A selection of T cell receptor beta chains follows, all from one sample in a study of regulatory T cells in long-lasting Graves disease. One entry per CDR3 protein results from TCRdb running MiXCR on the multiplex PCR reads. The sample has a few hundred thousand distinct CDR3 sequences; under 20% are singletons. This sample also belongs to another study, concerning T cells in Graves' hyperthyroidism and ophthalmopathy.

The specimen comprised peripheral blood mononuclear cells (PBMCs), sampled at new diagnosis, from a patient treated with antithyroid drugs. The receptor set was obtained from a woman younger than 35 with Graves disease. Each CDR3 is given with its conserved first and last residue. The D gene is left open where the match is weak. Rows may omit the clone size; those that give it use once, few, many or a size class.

CASSIARTGELFF | TGTGCCAGTAGTATAGCTCGGACCGGGGAGCTGTTTTTT | TRBJ2-2 | - | TRBV19 | -
CASSPSTGLSTDTQYF | TGTGCCAGCAGCCCTAGTACAGGTCTTAGCACAGATACGCAGTATTTT | TRBJ2-3 | - | TRBV14 | -
CASLPAGGGYEQYF | TGTGCCAGCCTCCCAGCGGGGGGCGGATACGAGCAGTACTTC | TRBJ2-7 | TRBD2 | TRBV18 | many
CASSVGGTNTGELFF | TGTGCCAGCAGCGTAGGAGGGACGAACACCGGGGAGCTGTTTTTT | TRBJ2-2 | - | TRBV9 | -
CATSRDGTGGSYEQYF | TGTGCCACCAGCAGAGATGGGACAGGGGGTTCGTACGAGCAGTACTTC | TRBJ2-7 | TRBD1 | TRBV15 | many
CAWSVRQGRTEAFF | TGTGCCTGGAGTGTACGGCAGGGAAGGACTGAAGCTTTCTTT | TRBJ1-1 | - | TRBV30 | many
CASSYSSSRESYNEQFF | TGTGCCAGCAGTTACTCGAGTAGCAGGGAATCCTACAATGAGCAGTTCTTC | TRBJ2-1 | - | TRBV6-6 | -
CASLSVTYGYTF | TGTGCCAGCTTGTCAGTGACCTATGGCTACACCTTC | TRBJ1-2 | - | TRBV6-1 | -
CAWSVRRNEKLFF | TGTGCCTGGAGTGTAAGAAGGAATGAAAAACTGTTTTTT | TRBJ1-4 | - | TRBV30 | many
CASTDEQFF | TGTGCCAGCACGGATGAGCAGTTCTTC | TRBJ2-1 | - | TRBV2 | many
CSARVRSGNTIYF | TGCAGTGCTAGGGTCCGCTCTGGAAACACCATATATTTT | TRBJ1-3 | - | TRBV20-1 | -
CASRSLEGYTF | TGTGCCAGCAGAAGTTTGGAGGGCTACACCTTC | TRBJ1-2 | - | TRBV6-1 | -
CASSELLAGGPGSDTQYF | TGTGCCAGCAGTGAGCTGCTAGCGGGAGGGCCCGGATCAGATACGCAGTATTTT | TRBJ2-3 | TRBD2 | TRBV6-1 | once
CASSLEGAGGAENLFF | TGCGCCAGCAGCTTGGAGGGCGCCGGGGGGGCTGAAAATCTGTTTTTT | TRBJ1-4 | - | TRBV5-1 | few
CASSGGGGRYEQYF | TGTGCCAGCAGCGGCGGGGGAGGAAGGTACGAGCAGTACTTC | TRBJ2-7 | TRBD2 | TRBV6-1 | -
CSARRSEGLTAEQFF | TGCAGTGCTAGGAGGTCTGAGGGTCTCACTGCTGAGCAGTTCTTC | TRBJ2-1 | - | TRBV20-1 | many
CASSRQPYEQYF | TGTGCCAGCAGCAGGCAACCGTACGAGCAGTACTTC | TRBJ2-7 | - | TRBV3-1 | many
CASSPNAQGPGNTEAFF | TGTGCCAGCTCACCGAATGCGCAGGGGCCTGGGAACACTGAAGCTTTCTTT | TRBJ1-1 | - | TRBV18 | many
CASSFGLAGGEQFF | TGTGCCAGCAGCTTCGGACTAGCGGGAGGGGAGCAGTTCTTC | TRBJ2-1 | TRBD2 | TRBV3-1 | -
CACWHGQETQYF | TGTGCCTGTTGGCACGGCCAAGAGACCCAGTACTTC | TRBJ2-5 | - | TRBV30 | many
CASSSVADRLGTGELFF | TGTGCCAGCAGCTCGGTAGCGGATAGGTTGGGAACCGGGGAGCTGTTTTTT | TRBJ2-2 | - | TRBV11-2 | -
CASSTRTEGEAFF | TGTGCCAGCAGTACACGGACGGAGGGTGAAGCTTTCTTT | TRBJ1-1 | - | TRBV28 | many
CASRRGTRGRANVLTF | TGTGCCAGCAGGCGAGGGACGAGGGGTAGGGCCAACGTCCTGACTTTC | TRBJ2-6 | - | TRBV6-1 | -
CASSLTQYNEQFF | TGTGCCAGCAGTTTAACGCAGTACAATGAGCAGTTCTTC | TRBJ2-1 | - | TRBV28 | -
CATGGSNEKLFF | TGTGCCACCGGCGGCAGCAATGAAAAACTGTTTTTT | TRBJ1-4 | - | TRBV10-3 | -
CASSLARIPGTGRRRSGNTIYF | TGTGCCAGCAGCTTAGCCCGGATTCCGGGGACAGGCCGTCGGCGCTCTGGAAACACCATATATTTT | TRBJ1-3 | TRBD1 | TRBV7-2 | few
CASSPQTGKTNEKLFF | TGTGCCAGCTCACCTCAAACAGGGAAAACTAATGAAAAACTGTTTTTT | TRBJ1-4 | - | TRBV18 | many
CAISDLAGGGAGELFF | TGTGCCATCAGTGATCTAGCGGGAGGAGGAGCCGGGGAGCTGTTTTTT | TRBJ2-2 | TRBD2 | TRBV10-3 | -
CATGGGAYSPLHF | TGTGCCACCGGGGGGGGGGCCTATTCACCCCTCCACTTT | TRBJ1-6 | - | TRBV10-3 | few
CASSGTGGAGPGELFF | TGTGCCAGCAGTGGCACAGGGGGCGCGGGCCCCGGGGAGCTGTTTTTT | TRBJ2-2 | TRBD1 | TRBV6-1 | many
CASSKYSYNEQFF | TGTGCCAGCAGCAAATACTCCTACAATGAGCAGTTCTTC | TRBJ2-1 | - | TRBV27 | many
CASSEGPGQGSDTQYF | TGTGCCAGCAGCGAAGGACCGGGACAGGGGTCAGATACGCAGTATTTT | TRBJ2-3 | TRBD1 | TRBV3-1 | -
CASTPGDYGYTF | TGTGCCAGTACCCCAGGGGACTATGGCTACACCTTC | TRBJ1-2 | - | TRBV19 | few
CATRDNYYEQYF | TGTGCCACACGGGACAACTACTACGAGCAGTACTTC | TRBJ2-7 | - | TRBV10-3 | -
CASSQTSVNEQFF | TGCGCCAGCAGCCAAACTAGCGTCAATGAGCAGTTCTTC | TRBJ2-1 | TRBD2 | TRBV5-1 | many
CASSFTSGRVEQYF | TGTGCCAGCAGTTTTACTAGCGGGAGAGTGGAGCAGTACTTC | TRBJ2-7 | TRBD2 | TRBV12-3/TRBV12-4 | -
CASSTDGLQPQHF | TGTGCCAGCAGTACGGACGGCTTGCAGCCCCAGCATTTT | TRBJ1-5 | - | TRBV6-1 | many
CAWSGRELNQPQHF | TGTGCCTGGAGTGGCAGGGAGCTCAATCAGCCCCAGCATTTT | TRBJ1-5 | - | TRBV30 | few
CASSQVDRGNTIYF | TGTGCCAGCAGCCAAGTAGACAGGGGAAACACCATATATTTT | TRBJ1-3 | - | TRBV3-1 | -
CASCDRGRNTEAFF | TGTGCCAGCTGTGACAGGGGACGGAACACTGAAGCTTTCTTT | TRBJ1-1 | TRBD1 | TRBV27 | many
CATGRFRGPYEQYF | TGTGCCACCGGCCGGTTTAGGGGGCCCTACGAGCAGTACTTC | TRBJ2-7 | TRBD1 | TRBV28 | many
CASSRQTGATNQPQHF | TGTGCCAGTAGTCGGCAGACAGGGGCTACGAATCAGCCCCAGCATTTT | TRBJ1-5 | TRBD1 | TRBV19 | -
CASSLTSGNYEQYF | TGCGCCAGCAGCTTGACTAGCGGGAACTACGAGCAGTACTTC | TRBJ2-7 | TRBD2 | TRBV5-1 | many
CASSAGVGSEQYF | TGCGCCAGCAGCGCGGGAGTAGGAAGCGAGCAGTACTTC | TRBJ2-7 | TRBD2 | TRBV5-1 | many
CSANSIVGGAPMNTEAFF | TGCAGTGCTAATTCTATAGTAGGGGGGGCCCCGATGAACACTGAAGCTTTCTTT | TRBJ1-1 | - | TRBV20-1 | many
CASSIGRTRAVNEQFF | TGTGCCAGTAGTATAGGTAGGACTAGGGCCGTCAATGAGCAGTTCTTC | TRBJ2-1 | TRBD2 | TRBV19 | -
CASSLRTGRGNQPQHF | TGTGCCAGCAGCCTCCGGACAGGCAGGGGCAATCAGCCCCAGCATTTT | TRBJ1-5 | TRBD1 | TRBV7-6 | many
CASSQGGSQPQHF | TGTGCCAGCAGCCAAGGGGGCAGTCAGCCCCAGCATTTT | TRBJ1-5 | TRBD1 | TRBV6-1 | many
CASRTEDTQYF | TGTGCCAGCAGGACCGAGGATACGCAGTATTTT | TRBJ2-3 | - | TRBV27 | many